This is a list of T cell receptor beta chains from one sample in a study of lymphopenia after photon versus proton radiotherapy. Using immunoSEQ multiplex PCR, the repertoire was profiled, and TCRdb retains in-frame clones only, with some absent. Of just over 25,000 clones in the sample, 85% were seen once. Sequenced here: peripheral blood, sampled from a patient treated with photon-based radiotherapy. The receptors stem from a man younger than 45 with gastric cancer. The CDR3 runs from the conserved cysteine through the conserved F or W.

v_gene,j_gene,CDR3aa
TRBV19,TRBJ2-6,CASTDRTGANVLTF
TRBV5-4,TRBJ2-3,CASSLPGLAGTDTQYF
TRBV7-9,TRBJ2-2,CASSLPRQGSTGELFF
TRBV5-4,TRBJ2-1,CASSQSAGFSYNEQFF
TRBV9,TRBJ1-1,CASSLGGPWNTEAFF
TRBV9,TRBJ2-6,CASSSPLGQQHSGANVLTF
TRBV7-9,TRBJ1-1,CASSPLGNTEAFF
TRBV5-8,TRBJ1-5,CASSLGGGQPQHF
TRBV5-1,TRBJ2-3,CASSFPGQGVGVTDTQYF
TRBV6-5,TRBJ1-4,CASKTGTRTEKLFF
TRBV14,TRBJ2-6,CASSRLTGSSGANVLTF
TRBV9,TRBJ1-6,CASSVDLADNSPLHF
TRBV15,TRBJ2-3,CATSRSGQSTDTQYF
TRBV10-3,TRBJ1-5,CAISDRGQLGDQPQHF
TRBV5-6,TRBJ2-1,CASSLAGTGGTNEQFF
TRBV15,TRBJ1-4,CATSRDLDGEKLFF
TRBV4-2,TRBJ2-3,CASSQVRSSGGSYTQYF
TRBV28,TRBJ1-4,CASSLSGTDRGEKLFF
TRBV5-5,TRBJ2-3,CASSSPQGTNTDTQYF
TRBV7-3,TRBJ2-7,CASSFYLAPVEQYF
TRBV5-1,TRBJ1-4,CASSLDTGTDEKLFF
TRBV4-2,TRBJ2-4,CASSQDQQRISGRAKNIQYF
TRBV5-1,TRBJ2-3,CASSLQGDGATDTQYF
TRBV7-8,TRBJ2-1,CASSPLASGGHNEQFF
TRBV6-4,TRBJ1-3,CASSYSTKLSGNTIYF
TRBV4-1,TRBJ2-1,CASSLLAGGNYNEQFF
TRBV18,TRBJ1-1,CASSPQEGNTEAFF
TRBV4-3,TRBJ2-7,CASSQGRGSGEQYF
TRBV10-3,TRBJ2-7,CAISSKQEEEQYF
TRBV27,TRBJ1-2,CASSGTALNYGYTF
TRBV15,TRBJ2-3,CATSRESGGGSDTQYF
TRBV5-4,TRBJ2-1,CASSVAINSYNEQFF
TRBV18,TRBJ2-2,CASSPEETGELFF
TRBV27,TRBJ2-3,CASSLGLVAGVTDTQYF
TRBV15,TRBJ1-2,CATSPFRGGASGYTF
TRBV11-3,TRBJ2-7,CASSKTSDEQYF
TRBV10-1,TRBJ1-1,CASSDGAGANTEAFF
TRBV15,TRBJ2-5,CATSRPINDGGRRETQYF
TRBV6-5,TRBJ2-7,CASSDSGGYEQYF
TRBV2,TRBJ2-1,CASSVGMSSYNEQFF
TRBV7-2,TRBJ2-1,CASSLGQATYNEQFF
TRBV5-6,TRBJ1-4,CASSITGAEKLFF
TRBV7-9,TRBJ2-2,CASSSDPTGELFF
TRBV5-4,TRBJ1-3,CASSGGQGAGNTIYF
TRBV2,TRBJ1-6,CASNRDANSPLHF
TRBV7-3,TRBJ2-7,CASSLRDRDDEQYF
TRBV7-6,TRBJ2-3,CASSRFYRGQGDTQYF
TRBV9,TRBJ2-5,CASSMGQLQETQYF
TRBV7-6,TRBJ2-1,CASSLKKNEQFF
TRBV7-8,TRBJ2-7,CASSHRTSVSSYEQYF
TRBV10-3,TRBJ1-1,CASSNRGQTEAFF
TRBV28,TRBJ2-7,CASRLAGGVEYEQYF
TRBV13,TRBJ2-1,CASSLGSGLYNEQFF
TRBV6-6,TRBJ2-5,CASSYKAGPGETQYF